The present TCR beta chain was sequenced within a study of cytomegalovirus exposure and HLA in healthy donors. Points on this clone: Its antigen is still unknown.

The V end was cut by 4 bases, the J end by 6 bases, with 12 bases between. CDR3 length equals 14 residues. Germline CDR1 LGHNA, CDR2 YSLEER. Researchers ran the PCR with 60 Vbeta and 13 Jbeta primers. Profiling relied on immunoSEQ multiplex PCR, and the TCRdb table lists in-frame clones only, not all of them. Here the sample spans about 140,000 clones, approximately 75% being singletons. The study's findings and limits: Accurate prediction of most subjects' HLA-A and HLA-B alleles from TCR beta sequences was reported.

This clonotype was obtained from a male donor in good health and CMV-seronegative. Sequenced material: PBMCs. The chain has TRBV4-3 and TRBJ2-2, with unresolved D. Here the CDR3 DNA reads TGCGCCAGCAGCCGGCTTTTAGCCCCCGGGGAGCTGTTTTTT. Amino acids: CASSRLLAPGELFF.